Here is one T cell receptor (beta chain) with its context. For TCRbeta, the library was prepared with unique molecular identifiers. Each CDR3 protein gets one entry after TCRdb re-called the PCR reads with MiXCR. Here the sample spans fewer than 120,000 distinct CDR3 sequences, 10% to 13% being singletons. The sample belongs to a study of T-cell reconstitution after alpha-beta-depleted transplantation in children. This sequence was found in a human donor who donated a stem cell graft to a child with acute lymphoblastic leukemia. Specimen: PBMCs from the stem cell graft donor, collected from the stem cell graft.

The CDR3 DNA follows: TGTGCCAGCAGCTTGAGGGACAGGATGCAAGAGACCCAGTACTTC. Translating gives CASSLRDRMQETQYF. This chain links TRBV9 with TRBJ2-5; 8 nucleotides align to TRBD1. The CDR3 totals 15 residues. Germline CDR1 and CDR2: SGDLS and YYNGEE. After removal of 4 bases from V and 2 bases from J, the junction contained 7 bases not matched to a gene. The full variable domain, rest sourced from reference TRBV9 and TRBJ2-5, is DSGVTQTPKHLITATGQRVTLRCSPRSGDLSVYWYQQSLDQGLQFLIQYYNGEERAKGNILERFSAQQFPDLHSELNLSSLELGDSALYFCASSLRDRMQETQYFGPGTRLLVL.